One and the same sample provided the 24 T cell receptor beta chains below, sequenced in a study of blood T cell repertoires in COVID-19. Clones were sequenced by immunoSEQ multiplex PCR, and TCRdb holds only the in-frame ones, with some missing. The table has roughly 230,000 clones, roughly nine tenths seen once. What was sequenced was peripheral blood. All receptors derive from a woman in her forties who had recovered from COVID-19.

The CDR3 protein is CASSRGNSPLHF. The CDR3 coding sequence is TGTGCCAGCAGCAGGGGGAATTCACCCCTCCACTTT. The chain carries TRBV27 and TRBJ1-6; 7 bases map to TRBD1. The CDR3 covers 12 residues. V lost 6 bases to trimming and J lost 7 bases; unmatched junction nucleotides: 0. Germline CDR1 MNHEY, CDR2 SMNVEV (reference sequence).

The CDR3 nucleotides read TGCAGCGTCCTAAAGGACAGGGAGTATGGCTACACCTTC. This gives the protein CSVLKDREYGYTF. The chain employs TRBV29-1 and TRBJ1-2; 8 nucleotides agree with TRBD1. From germline, CDR1 is SQVTM and CDR2 ANQGSEA. J lost 5 bases, V lost 6 bases, and 8 bases had no gene match. The CDR3 is made up of 13 amino acids.

The J gene is TRBJ2-7, the V gene TRBV18; D may be TRBD2 (5 bases). Trimming took off 2 bases at V and 2 bases at J, with 10 bases between the two ends. CDR3 length equals 14 residues. Germline CDR1 KGHSH, CDR2 LQKENI. CDR3 sequence reads: CASSPEETTYEQYF. The DNA for the CDR3 is TGTGCCAGCTCACCAGAAGAGACTACCTACGAGCAGTACTTC.

The chain employs TRBV6-5 and TRBJ1-1; possibly TRBD1 for D (5 bases). The CDR3 runs 12 residues. The V end was cut by 7 bases, the J end by 4 bases, with 10 bases between. CDR1 is MNHEY and CDR2 is SVGAGI in the germline V gene. In DNA, the CDR3 is TGTGCCAGCACAACTGGGGCCACTGAAGCTTTCTTT. Translating it yields CASTTGATEAFF.

The V and J genes are TRBV7-6 and TRBJ2-7; no clear D gene. Trimming stripped 4 bases from V and 10 bases from J, with 11 bases between. From germline, CDR1 is SGHVS and CDR2 FNYEAQ. The CDR3 has 11 residues. The CDR3 region has the DNA TGTGCCAGCAGCTCCTCCCCCCCCCAGTACTTC. Protein product: CASSSSPPQYF.

The chain couples TRBV7-2 to TRBJ1-5, with a possible D match to TRBD1 (5 bases). V lost 1 base to trimming and J lost 0 bases, with 10 bases between them. The CDR3 contains 16 residues. Germline CDR1 SGHTA, CDR2 FQGNSA. CDR3 in amino acids: CASSLVGDYSNQPQHF. DNA for the CDR3: TGTGCCAGCAGCTTAGTAGGGGATTATAGCAATCAGCCCCAGCATTTT.

The CDR3 bases are TGCAGCGTTGAGCTTACAGGGGGCTCAGGGACAGATACGCAGTATTTT. Its translation is CSVELTGGSGTDTQYF. The rearrangement joins TRBV29-1 to TRBJ2-3; TRBD1 matches at 9 bases. Per the germline V gene, CDR1 is SQVTM and CDR2 is ANQGSEA. Losses at the gene ends were 3 bases for V and 3 bases for J; bases not matched to a gene: 10. The CDR3 is 16 amino acids.

The chain combines TRBV7-9 with TRBJ2-3; D uncertain. Germline CDR1 reads SEHNR; CDR2 reads FQNEAQ (reference sequence). The V end lost 4 bases, the J end lost 2 bases, and 10 bases lay between the germline ends. This CDR3 has 14 residues. CDR3 region: CASSSGFLTDTQYF. The DNA of the CDR3 is TGTGCCAGCAGCTCAGGATTCCTCACAGATACGCAGTATTTT.

This CDR3 is CSVDVGQGMTPLHF. The CDR3 DNA reads TGCAGCGTTGATGTAGGACAGGGTATGACACCCCTCCACTTT. This sequence joins TRBV29-1 and TRBJ1-6; TRBD1 matches 8 bases. The length of the CDR3 is 14 residues. V shed 3 bases and J 11 bases; nucleotides not matched to a gene: 9. Germline assignment: CDR1 SQVTM and CDR2 ANQGSEA.

As DNA, the CDR3 is TGTGCCAGCAGCTTAGGGCCGCAGGGTTACCACTCTGGAAACACCATATATTTT. Its translation: CASSLGPQGYHSGNTIYF. V is TRBV5-4 and J is TRBJ1-3; TRBD1 is a possible D gene (5 bases). The CDR3 is 18 amino acids. Germline V gene sequence: CDR1 SGHNT, CDR2 YYREEE (reference sequence). The V end was cut by 2 bases, the J end by 0 bases, with 18 bases between. Supplemented by reference TRBV5-4 and TRBJ1-3, the full variable domain reads ETGVTQSPTHLIKTRGQQVTLRCSSQSGHNTVSWYQQALGQGPQFIFQYYREEENGRGNFPPRFSGLQFPNYSSELNVNALELDDSALYLCASSLGPQGYHSGNTIYFGEGSWLTVV.

This clone showed up just once. The gene calls are TRBV6-4 and TRBJ1-2; 7 bases line up with TRBD1. Germline V gene data show CDR1 as MRHNA and CDR2 as SNTAGT. The CDR3 is 13 residues long. The V and J ends lost 5 bases and 2 bases, in that order; junction bases with no gene match: 2. In nucleotides, the CDR3 is TGTGCCAGCAGTCCGACAGGGAACTATGGCTACACCTTC. The encoded protein is CASSPTGNYGYTF.

The V call is TRBV28, the J call TRBJ1-2; possible D gene TRBD1, 6 bases. Germline V gene sequence: CDR1 MDHEN, CDR2 SYDVKM. V was cut by 6 bases and J by 8 bases, with 13 bases left in between. The CDR3 covers 12 residues. The CDR3 here is CASRPPGGGYTF. The CDR3 region has the DNA TGTGCCAGCAGACCCCCGGGGGGCGGCTACACCTTC.

The chain carries TRBV6-4 and TRBJ1-1; D not certain. The CDR3 spans 14 residues. Germline loops: CDR1 MRHNA, CDR2 SNTAGT. Deletions cut 0 bases from V and 7 bases from J, with 12 bases between. CDR3 sequence: CASSDSIWAGEAFF. In DNA form, the CDR3 reads TGTGCCAGCAGTGACTCGATTTGGGCGGGTGAAGCTTTCTTT.

The chain employs TRBV10-3 and TRBJ2-1, with 13 nucleotides matching TRBD2. The CDR3 length is 16 residues. CDR1 ENHRY and CDR2 SYGVKD come from the germline V gene. The junction had 0 bases not matched to a gene; V was cut back by 4 bases and J by 0 bases. The CDR3 here is CAISGTSGSSYNEQFF. In nucleotides, the CDR3 is TGTGCCATCAGTGGGACTAGCGGGAGCTCCTACAATGAGCAGTTCTTC.

This clone was detected once. The chain links TRBV25-1 to TRBJ2-3; D is ambiguous. The V gene lost 3 bases and the J gene lost 2 bases, with 6 bases spanning the gap. The CDR3 runs 13 residues. Germline V gene data show CDR1 as MGHDK and CDR2 as SYGVNS. The CDR3, as DNA: TGTGCCAGCAGTGAGCTAGTCACAGATACGCAGTATTTT. Its protein is CASSELVTDTQYF.

This chain joins TRBV7-9 and TRBJ2-5; a weak D match, TRBD2 (5 bases). CDR3 size: 14 residues. V was trimmed by 4 bases and J by 0 bases, leaving 9 bases between them. Per germline, CDR1 SEHNR and CDR2 FQNEAQ (reference sequence). The CDR3: CASSSGIYQETQYF. In nucleotides, the CDR3 is TGTGCCAGCAGCTCCGGGATCTACCAAGAGACCCAGTACTTC.

The chain carries TRBV19 and TRBJ2-7; D might be TRBD1 (5 bases). Germline loops: CDR1 LNHDA, CDR2 SQIVND (reference sequence). Trimming pared 8 bases from V and 1 base from J, leaving 15 bases between. The CDR3 covers 14 residues. The CDR3 reads CASSSDIQSYEQYV. Here the CDR3 DNA reads TGTGCCAGTTCGTCGGACATCCAATCCTACGAGCAGTACGTC.

The CDR3 sequence is CASSPRGGETQYF. The DNA of the CDR3 is TGCGCCAGCAGTCCGAGAGGAGGCGAGACCCAGTACTTC. The chain links TRBV10-1 to TRBJ2-5; perhaps TRBD2 as D (5 bases). Trimming removed 5 bases from V and 5 bases from J, with 12 bases in between. The CDR3 runs to 13 residues. Germline V gene lookup returns CDR1 WNHNN and CDR2 SYGVQD (reference sequence).

This chain links TRBV27 with TRBJ1-1; perhaps TRBD1 as D (6 bases). The CDR3 runs 15 residues. Trimming stripped 3 bases from V and 7 bases from J, with 18 bases between. The germline V gene has CDR1 MNHEY and CDR2 SMNVEV (reference sequence). CDR3 coding DNA: TGTGCCAGCAGTTTTGGTGTCGGGGACATTGGTGAAGCTTTCTTT. This sequence encodes CASSFGVGDIGEAFF.

The rearrangement links TRBV27 to TRBJ2-5; the match to TRBD1 covers 10 bases. J was trimmed by 5 bases and V by 5 bases; bases with no gene match: 14. Germline values: CDR1 MNHEY, CDR2 SMNVEV (reference sequence). This CDR3 spans 17 amino acids. CDR3 DNA sequence: TGTGCCAGCAGTCCCTCATACCGGGACAGGGGTGAGGAGACCCAGTACTTC. It is translated as CASSPSYRDRGEETQYF.

Regarding this clone: One junction end does not reproduce the germline sequence, and a read error may be involved. The V gene is TRBV7-2, the J gene TRBJ2-3; 9 bases align to TRBD2. Germline V gives CDR1 SGHTA, CDR2 FQGNSA. CDR3 length equals 15 residues. The CDR3 loop is CASSLAGHSTDTQYF. CDR3 in DNA: TGTGCCAGCAGCCTAGCGGGACATAGCACAGATACGCAGTATTTT.

This clone was detected only once. The chain is built from TRBV9 and TRBJ1-3, with D perhaps TRBD1 (5 bases). Trimming removed 0 bases at V and 8 bases at J, with 15 bases between. Germline V gives CDR1 SGDLS, CDR2 YYNGEE. There are 15 residues in the CDR3. CDR3 residues: CASSVGRGDGDTIYF. CDR3 bases: TGTGCCAGCAGCGTAGGTCGGGGGGACGGGGACACCATATATTTT.

The chain uses TRBV11-2 and TRBJ1-5; TRBD1 aligns across 8 bases. Germline values: CDR1 SGHAT, CDR2 FQNNGV. J was trimmed by 4 bases and V by 5 bases; bases with no gene match: 13. The CDR3 consists of 17 residues. CDR3 protein: CASSPSVMGTGNQPQHF. CDR3 DNA: TGTGCCAGCAGCCCTTCCGTCATGGGGACAGGTAATCAGCCCCAGCATTTT.

This clone came up a few times. The DNA for the CDR3 is TGTGCCAGCAGTTTCGCGGTTAACTATGGCTACACCTTC. Its protein is CASSFAVNYGYTF. The V and J genes are TRBV12-3 or TRBV12-4 and TRBJ1-2; D unresolved. With 3 bases removed from V and 1 base from J, the gap between germline ends came to 6 bases. CDR3 length equals 13 residues.